The entry that follows covers one TCR beta chain sequence. PCR amplification relied on 60 Vbeta primers (plus 13 Jbeta primers). Clones were sequenced by immunoSEQ multiplex PCR, and TCRdb holds only the in-frame ones, with some missing. The sample has about 130,000 clones, around 84% seen once. This sample stems from a study of cytomegalovirus exposure and HLA in healthy donors. This CDR3 spans 13 amino acids. The junction had 2 bases not matched to a gene; V was cut back by 4 bases and J by 4 bases. In germline, CDR1 is MGHRA, CDR2 YSYEKL. Sequences were obtained from PBMCs. V is TRBV4-1 and J is TRBJ1-1; TRBD1 agrees at 8 bases. The sequence was collected from a woman younger than 35 in good health and CMV-seropositive. The chain's CDR3 is CASSPTGATEAFF. The CDR3 nucleotides read TGCGCCAGCAGCCCGACAGGGGCCACTGAAGCTTTCTTT.